Sequencing of this T cell receptor beta chain was carried out in a study of blood T cell repertoires in COVID-19. Across the study: The United States, Italy and Spain were the sources of the acute and convalescent COVID-19 samples. From T cells, B-cell-depleted T cells, or PBMCs came the material, which was cDNA or gDNA.

The CDR3 spans 13 residues. With 5 bases removed from V and 5 bases from J, the gap between germline ends came to 10 bases. The germline gives CDR1 SGHTA, CDR2 FQGNSA. Original processing methods: Reference gene primer amplification gave nucleated cell count estimates. Libraries were prepared by immunoSEQ multiplex PCR; TCRdb keeps only in-frame clonotypes and omits some of them. The D gene and trimming were derived from the DNA, and the V and J assignments and clone size from that table. Found here are some 200,000 clones, 65% to 90% of them singletons; the top ten hold 5.9%. The receptor's source is a man aged 80 or over with acute or convalescent COVID-19. What was sequenced was peripheral blood. The rearrangement joins TRBV7-2 to TRBJ1-5, with D tentatively TRBD1 (6 bases). The CDR3 DNA sequence: TGTGCCAGCAGCGCCGGACAGCATCAGCCCCAGCATTTT. Protein: CASSAGQHQPQHF.